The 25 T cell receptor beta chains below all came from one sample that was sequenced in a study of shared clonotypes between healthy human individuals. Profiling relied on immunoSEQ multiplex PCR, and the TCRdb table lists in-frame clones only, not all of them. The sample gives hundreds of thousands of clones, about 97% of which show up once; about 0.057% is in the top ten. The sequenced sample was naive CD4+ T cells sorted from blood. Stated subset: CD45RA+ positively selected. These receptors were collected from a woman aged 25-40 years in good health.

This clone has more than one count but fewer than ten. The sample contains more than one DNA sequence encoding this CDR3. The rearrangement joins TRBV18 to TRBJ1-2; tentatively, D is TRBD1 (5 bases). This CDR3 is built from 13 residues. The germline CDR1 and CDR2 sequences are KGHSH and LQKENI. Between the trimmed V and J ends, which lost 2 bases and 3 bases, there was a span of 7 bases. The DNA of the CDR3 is TGTGCCAGCTCACCAGGACAAGACTATGGCTACACCTTC. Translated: CASSPGQDYGYTF.

The CDR3 spells CASSLPGGETQYF. DNA for the CDR3: TGTGCCAGCAGCTTACCGGGAGGCGAGACCCAGTACTTC. The rearrangement uses TRBV7-2 and TRBJ2-5; 7 bases are shared with TRBD2. CDR3 length equals 13 residues. Germline CDR1 is SGHTA and CDR2 is FQGNSA. The V segment lost 2 bases and the J segment 5 bases; nucleotides outside the gene matches: 2.

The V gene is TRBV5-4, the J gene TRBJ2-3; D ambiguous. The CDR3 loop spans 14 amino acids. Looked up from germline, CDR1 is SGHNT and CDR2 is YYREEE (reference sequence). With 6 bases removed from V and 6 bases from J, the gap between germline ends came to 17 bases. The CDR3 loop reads CASTLGLAGDTQYF. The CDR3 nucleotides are TGTGCCAGCACCCTCGGGCTGGCTGGCGATACGCAGTATTTT.

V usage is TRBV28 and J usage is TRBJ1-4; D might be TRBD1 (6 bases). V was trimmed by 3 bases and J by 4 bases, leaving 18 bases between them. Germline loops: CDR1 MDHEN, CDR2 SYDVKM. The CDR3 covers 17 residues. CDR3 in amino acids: CASSFPKPGHLNEKLFF. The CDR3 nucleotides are TGTGCCAGCAGTTTTCCTAAACCGGGACACCTTAATGAAAAACTGTTTTTT.

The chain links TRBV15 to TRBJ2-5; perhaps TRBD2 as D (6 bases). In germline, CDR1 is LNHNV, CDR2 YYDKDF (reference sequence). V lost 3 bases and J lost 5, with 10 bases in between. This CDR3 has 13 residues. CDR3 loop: CATSSRAGETQYF. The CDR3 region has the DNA TGTGCCACCAGCAGTAGGGCGGGGGAGACCCAGTACTTC.

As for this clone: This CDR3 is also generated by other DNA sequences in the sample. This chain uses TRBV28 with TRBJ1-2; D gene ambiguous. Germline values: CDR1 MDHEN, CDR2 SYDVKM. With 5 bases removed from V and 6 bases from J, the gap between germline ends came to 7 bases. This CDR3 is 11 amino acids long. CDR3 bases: TGTGCCAGCAGTCTCTTGCATGGCTACACCTTC. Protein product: CASSLLHGYTF.

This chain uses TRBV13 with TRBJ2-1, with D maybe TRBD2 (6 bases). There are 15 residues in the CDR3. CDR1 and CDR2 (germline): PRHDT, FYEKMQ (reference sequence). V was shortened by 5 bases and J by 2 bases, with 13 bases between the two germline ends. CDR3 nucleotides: TGTGCCAGCAGCCGTCGCGGAGGGCCCTACAATGAGCAGTTCTTC. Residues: CASSRRGGPYNEQFF.

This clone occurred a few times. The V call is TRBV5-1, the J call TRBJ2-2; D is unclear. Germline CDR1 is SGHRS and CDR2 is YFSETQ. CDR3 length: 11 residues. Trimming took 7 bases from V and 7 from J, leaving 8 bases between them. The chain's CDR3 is CASGPNGELFF. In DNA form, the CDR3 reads TGCGCCAGCGGACCTAACGGGGAGCTGTTTTTT.

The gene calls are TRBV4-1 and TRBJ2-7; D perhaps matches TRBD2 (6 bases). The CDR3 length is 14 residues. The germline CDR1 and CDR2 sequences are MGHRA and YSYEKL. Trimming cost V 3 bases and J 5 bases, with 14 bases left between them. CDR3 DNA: TGCGCCAGCAGCCAGGGGCGGGATCGCGACGAGCAGTACTTC. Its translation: CASSQGRDRDEQYF.

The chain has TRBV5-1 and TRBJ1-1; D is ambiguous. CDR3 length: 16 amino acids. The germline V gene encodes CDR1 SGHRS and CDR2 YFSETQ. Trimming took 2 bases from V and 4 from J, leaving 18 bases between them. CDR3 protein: CASSLFPRSKSTEAFF. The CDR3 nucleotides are TGCGCCAGCAGCTTATTTCCCCGAAGTAAGAGCACTGAAGCTTTCTTT.

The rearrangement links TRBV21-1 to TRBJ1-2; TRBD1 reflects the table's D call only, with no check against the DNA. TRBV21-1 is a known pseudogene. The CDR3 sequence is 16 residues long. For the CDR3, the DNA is TGTGCCAGCAGCGGGTTAGTTACAGGGGCTGAGGATGGCTACACCTTC. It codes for CASSGLVTGAEDGYTF.

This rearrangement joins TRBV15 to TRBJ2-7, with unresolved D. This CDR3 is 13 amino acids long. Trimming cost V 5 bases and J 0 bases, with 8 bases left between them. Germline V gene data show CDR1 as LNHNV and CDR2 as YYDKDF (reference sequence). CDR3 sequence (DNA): TGTGCCACCAGCCAAACCTTCTCCTACGAGCAGTACTTC. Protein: CATSQTFSYEQYF.

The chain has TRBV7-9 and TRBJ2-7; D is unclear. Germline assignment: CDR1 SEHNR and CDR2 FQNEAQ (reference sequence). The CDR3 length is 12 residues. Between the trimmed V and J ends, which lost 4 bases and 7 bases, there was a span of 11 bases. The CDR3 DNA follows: TGTGCCAGCAGCTCCCCTCTGTGGGAGCAGTACTTC. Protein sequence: CASSSPLWEQYF.

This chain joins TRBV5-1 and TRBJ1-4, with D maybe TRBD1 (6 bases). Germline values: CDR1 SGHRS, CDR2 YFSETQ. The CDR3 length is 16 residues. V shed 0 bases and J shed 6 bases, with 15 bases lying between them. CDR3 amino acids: CASSLEAGAIYEKLFF. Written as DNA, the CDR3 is TGCGCCAGCAGCTTGGAAGCAGGGGCGATTTATGAAAAACTGTTTTTT.

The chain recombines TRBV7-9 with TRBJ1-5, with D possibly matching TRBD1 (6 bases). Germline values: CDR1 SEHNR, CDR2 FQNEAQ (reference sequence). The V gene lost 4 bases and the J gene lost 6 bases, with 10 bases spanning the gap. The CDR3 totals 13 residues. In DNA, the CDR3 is TGTGCCAGCAGCTCAGACAGGACTCAGCCCCAGCATTTT. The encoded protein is CASSSDRTQPQHF.

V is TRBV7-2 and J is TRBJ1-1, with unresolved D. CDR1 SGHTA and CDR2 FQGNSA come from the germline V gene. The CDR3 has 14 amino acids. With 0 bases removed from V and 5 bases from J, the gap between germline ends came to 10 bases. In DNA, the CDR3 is TGTGCCAGCAGCTTAGCCATCCAGAATACTGAAGCTTTCTTT. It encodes CASSLAIQNTEAFF.

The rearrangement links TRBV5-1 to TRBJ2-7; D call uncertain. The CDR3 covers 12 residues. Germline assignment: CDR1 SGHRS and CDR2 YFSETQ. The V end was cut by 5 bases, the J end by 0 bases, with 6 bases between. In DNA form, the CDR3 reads TGCGCCAGCAGGGGTGACTCCTACGAGCAGTACTTC. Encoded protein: CASRGDSYEQYF.

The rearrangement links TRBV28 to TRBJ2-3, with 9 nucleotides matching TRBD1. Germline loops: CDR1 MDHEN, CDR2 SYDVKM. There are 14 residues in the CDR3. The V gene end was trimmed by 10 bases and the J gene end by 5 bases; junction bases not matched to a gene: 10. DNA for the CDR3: TGTGCCACCGGGAAAATGACAGGGGGAGATACGCAGTATTTT. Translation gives CATGKMTGGDTQYF. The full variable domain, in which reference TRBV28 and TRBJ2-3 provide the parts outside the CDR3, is DVKVTQSSRYLVKRTGEKVFLECVQDMDHENMFWYRQDPGLGLRLIYFSYDVKMKEKGDIPEGYSVSREKKERFSLILESASTNQTSMYLCATGKMTGGDTQYFGPGTRLTVL.

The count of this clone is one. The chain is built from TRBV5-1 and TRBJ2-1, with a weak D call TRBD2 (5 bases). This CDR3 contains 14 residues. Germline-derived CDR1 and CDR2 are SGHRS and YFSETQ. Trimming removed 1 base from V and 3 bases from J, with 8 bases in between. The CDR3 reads CASSLSGDYNEQFF. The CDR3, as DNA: TGCGCCAGCAGCTTGTCCGGGGACTACAATGAGCAGTTCTTC.

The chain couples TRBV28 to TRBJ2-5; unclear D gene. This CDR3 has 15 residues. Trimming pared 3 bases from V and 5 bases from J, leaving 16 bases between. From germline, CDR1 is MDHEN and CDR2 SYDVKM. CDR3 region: CASSFGFLDGETQYF. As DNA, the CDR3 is TGTGCCAGCAGTTTTGGGTTCTTGGATGGGGAGACCCAGTACTTC.

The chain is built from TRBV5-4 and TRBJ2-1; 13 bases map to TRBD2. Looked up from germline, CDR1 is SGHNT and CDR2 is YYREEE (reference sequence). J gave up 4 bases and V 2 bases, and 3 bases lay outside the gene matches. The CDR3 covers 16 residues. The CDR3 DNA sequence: TGTGCCAGCAGCTTCCGACTAGCGGGAGGATACAATGAGCAGTTCTTC. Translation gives CASSFRLAGGYNEQFF.

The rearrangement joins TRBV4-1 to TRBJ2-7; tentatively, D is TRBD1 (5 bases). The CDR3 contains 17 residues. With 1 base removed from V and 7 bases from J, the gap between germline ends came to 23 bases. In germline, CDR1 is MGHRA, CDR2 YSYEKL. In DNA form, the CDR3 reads TGCGCCAGCAGCCAAGGGCCGGCAGGCCGGGTAGCAGGGGAGCAGTACTTC. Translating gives CASSQGPAGRVAGEQYF.

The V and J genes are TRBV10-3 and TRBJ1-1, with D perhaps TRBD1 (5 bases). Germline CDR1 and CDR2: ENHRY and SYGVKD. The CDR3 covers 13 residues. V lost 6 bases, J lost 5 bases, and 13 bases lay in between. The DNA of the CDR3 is TGTGCCATCAGGACGACAGAATCAACTGAAGCTTTCTTT. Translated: CAIRTTESTEAFF.

CDR3 nucleotide sequence: TGTGCCAGTAGTATATCTAGCGGCACATCCTACGAGCAGTACTTC. This codes for CASSISSGTSYEQYF. The rearrangement uses TRBV19 and TRBJ2-7; 7 bases map to TRBD2. Unmatched junction bases numbered 5, after V lost 2 bases and J lost 1 base. The CDR3 runs 15 residues. CDR1 and CDR2 (germline): LNHDA, SQIVND (reference sequence).

CDR3 DNA: TGTGCCAGCTCACAACAGGAGCTCCTGGAGACTGAAGCTTTCTTT. Protein product: CASSQQELLETEAFF. V gene TRBV18 combines with J gene TRBJ1-1, with D perhaps TRBD1 (5 bases). Germline-derived CDR1 and CDR2 are KGHSH and LQKENI. The CDR3 covers 15 residues. Trimming pared 4 bases from V and 5 bases from J, leaving 17 bases between.